The clone carrying this TCR beta chain was seen only a few times. Preparation of the TCRbeta library used unique molecular identifiers. TCRdb independently ran MiXCR on the PCR reads; one entry per CDR3 protein. Here the sample spans about 590,000 distinct CDR3 sequences, 10% to 15% being singletons. The sample originates from a study of T-cell reconstitution after alpha-beta-depleted transplantation in children. CDR3 length: 18 amino acids. Germline CDR1 reads SGHVS; CDR2 reads FQNEAQ. After removal of 3 bases from V and 4 bases from J, the junction contained 7 bases not matched to a gene. Material: PBMCs, mostly from graft donor cells, obtained 360 days after TCRalphabeta/CD19-depleted stem cell transplant. The chain employs TRBV7-8 and TRBJ2-2; 14 nucleotides agree with TRBD2. This clonotype was obtained from a male patient under 18 who had a stem cell transplant for acute myeloid leukemia, so the T cells may come from the graft donor. The CDR3 here is CASSFQGLAGAGTGELFF. For the CDR3, the DNA is TGTGCCAGCAGCTTTCAGGGACTAGCGGGAGCGGGCACCGGGGAGCTGTTTTTT.